Below, one T cell receptor (beta chain) is given with its context. Generated by immunoSEQ multiplex PCR, the TCRdb table keeps only in-frame clones and is missing some. The data hold around 220,000 clones, with around 88% observed a single time. The data stem from a study of blood T cell repertoires in COVID-19. Germline V lookup: CDR1 SEHNR, CDR2 FQNEAQ (reference sequence). The J segment lost 0 bases and the V segment lost 8 bases, leaving 8 bases of the junction unmatched. CDR3 size: 15 residues. Sequencing input: PBMCs or T cells enriched from blood (not recorded which). The chain recombines TRBV7-9 with TRBJ2-7; TRBD2 aligns across 9 bases. The sequence derives from a woman in her 50s with acute COVID-19. DNA of the CDR3: TGTGCCAGCGTGTGGGTAGCGGGAGCCTCCTACGAGCAGTACTTC. Translation gives CASVWVAGASYEQYF.